The 4 T cell receptor beta chains in this list originate from one sample, sequenced in a study of T cells in Graves' hyperthyroidism and ophthalmopathy. TCR beta CDR3 region amplification was performed from RNA transcripts. The study used the HTBI primer set for a first-round RT-PCR of the TCR CDR3. TCRdb fed the multiplex PCR reads into MiXCR, producing one record per CDR3 protein. This sample has approximately 700,000 distinct CDR3 sequences, with roughly 17% found just once. Sequenced input: blood. The receptor source for this set is a man in his late teens or twenties with Graves' hyperthyroidism.

The V call is TRBV11-1, the J call TRBJ2-7; D gene unclear. Germline lookup yields CDR1 SGHAT and CDR2 FQDESV (reference sequence). V lost 3 bases, J lost 7 bases, and 13 bases lay in between. This CDR3 spans 13 amino acids. The CDR3 coding sequence is TGTGCCAGCAGCTTTGAACGGCTTGGGGAGCAGTACTTC. Encoded protein: CASSFERLGEQYF.

The chain carries TRBV7-2 and TRBJ2-1, with 11 bases identical to TRBD2. Trimming cost V 5 bases and J 2 bases; bases outside gene matches: 5. The CDR3 sequence is 16 residues long. The germline gives CDR1 SGHTA, CDR2 FQGNSA. This CDR3 is CASSRRLAGPYNEQFF. The CDR3 DNA follows: TGTGCCAGCAGCCGGAGACTAGCGGGGCCCTACAATGAGCAGTTCTTC.

This clonotype was seen ten or more times. The rearrangement joins TRBV7-3 to TRBJ1-2; D is possibly TRBD1 (6 bases). The length of the CDR3 is 13 residues. V lost 5 bases, J lost 8 bases, and 15 bases lay in between. CDR1 is SGHTA and CDR2 is FQGTGA in the germline V gene. In DNA, the CDR3 is TGTGCCAGCAGCCCGGGGGGGCCGGAAGGCTACACCTTC. Protein product: CASSPGGPEGYTF.

The chain carries TRBV20-1 and TRBJ2-5, with D perhaps TRBD2 (6 bases). Looked up from germline, CDR1 is DFQATT and CDR2 is SNEGSKA (reference sequence). V was cut by 5 bases and J by 5 bases, with 12 bases left in between. The CDR3 totals 12 residues. The CDR3 loop reads CSALLARETQYF. In DNA form, the CDR3 reads TGCAGTGCTTTACTAGCTCGGGAGACCCAGTACTTC.